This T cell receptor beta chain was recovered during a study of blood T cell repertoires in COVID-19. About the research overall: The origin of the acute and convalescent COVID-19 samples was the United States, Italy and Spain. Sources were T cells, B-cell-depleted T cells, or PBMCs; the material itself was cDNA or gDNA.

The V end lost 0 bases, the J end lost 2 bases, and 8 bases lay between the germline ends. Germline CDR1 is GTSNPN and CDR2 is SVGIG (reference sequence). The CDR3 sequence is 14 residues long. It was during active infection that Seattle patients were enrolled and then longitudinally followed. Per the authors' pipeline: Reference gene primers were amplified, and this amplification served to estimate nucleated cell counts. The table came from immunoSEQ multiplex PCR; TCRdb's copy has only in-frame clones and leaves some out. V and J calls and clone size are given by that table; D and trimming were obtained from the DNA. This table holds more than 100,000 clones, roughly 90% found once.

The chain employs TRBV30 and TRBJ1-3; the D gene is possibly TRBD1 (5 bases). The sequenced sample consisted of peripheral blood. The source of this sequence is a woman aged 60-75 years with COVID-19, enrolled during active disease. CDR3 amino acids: CAWSVKGAGNTIYF. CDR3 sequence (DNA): TGTGCCTGGAGTGTAAAAGGGGCTGGAAACACCATATATTTT.